Following are 3 T cell receptor beta chains from one sample sequenced in a study of T cell responses to AZD1222 COVID-19 vaccine. Clones were read by immunoSEQ multiplex PCR, and TCRdb kept only the in-frame ones, dropping some. The data show tens of thousands of clones, around 90% seen once. The sample consisted of peripheral blood, taken on day 0 of AZD1222 vaccination. These receptors were taken from an adult in good health.

The rearrangement links TRBV18 to TRBJ2-7; D possibly corresponds to TRBD1 (5 bases). Trimming took off 3 bases at V and 0 bases at J, with 12 bases between the two ends. Germline V gives CDR1 KGHSH, CDR2 LQKENI. This CDR3 is 15 amino acids long. CDR3 coding DNA: TGTGCCAGCTCACCTAAGGGGTTGAACTCCTACGAGCAGTACTTC. Its translation: CASSPKGLNSYEQYF.

The chain combines TRBV28 with TRBJ2-7; D is unclear. V was clipped by 6 bases and J by 6 bases, with 12 bases between them. Germline V gene data show CDR1 as MDHEN and CDR2 as SYDVKM. The length of the CDR3 is 12 residues. The CDR3 here is CASSGRISEQYF. The CDR3 DNA reads as TGTGCCAGCAGCGGGCGGATTTCCGAGCAGTACTTC.

This rearrangement joins TRBV7-3 to TRBJ2-1; D is undetermined. Germline V gives CDR1 SGHTA, CDR2 FQGTGA. The CDR3 covers 14 residues. With 6 bases removed from V and 2 bases from J, the gap between germline ends came to 11 bases. The CDR3 DNA reads as TGTGCCAGCAGTCCGACGGGCGCCTACAATGAGCAGTTCTTC. This gives the protein CASSPTGAYNEQFF.